This TCR beta chain stems from a study of shared clonotypes between healthy human individuals. Findings of the study overall: Inspection by rarefaction showed sorted-subset sequencing to be incomplete despite large depth. Few donors limited the genetic and exposure-history diversity represented.

This clone was seen ten or more times. Its target is not known. V shed 6 bases and J 2 bases; nucleotides not matched to a gene: 4. Germline CDR1 reads LNHDA; CDR2 reads SQIVND (reference sequence). The CDR3 extends over 14 amino acids. Deep-level assay runs were performed. Here immunoSEQ multiplex PCR was the method, and the copy in TCRdb shows in-frame clones only, minus some. The sample consists of over a million clones, around 76% of them appearing once. The receptor was derived from a man younger than 35 in good health. V usage is TRBV19 and J usage is TRBJ1-3; 7 bases match TRBD1. The sample consisted of memory CD4+ T cells sorted from blood. Subset noted: CD45RA-negative fraction. The CDR3 DNA reads TGTGCCAGTAGCAGGGACAGCACTGGAAACACCATATATTTT. Amino acid sequence: CASSRDSTGNTIYF.